This entry lists 20 T cell receptor beta chains sequenced from one sample in a study of T-cell reconstitution after alpha-beta-depleted transplantation in children. Researchers prepared the TCRbeta library using unique molecular identifiers, the study reports. TCRdb used MiXCR to reprocess the PCR reads, holding one entry per CDR3 protein. The data show about 540,000 distinct CDR3 sequences, about 17% seen once. The specimen comprised PBMCs from the stem cell graft donor, sampled from the stem cell graft. The receptors were sampled from a human donor who donated a stem cell graft to a child with acute lymphoblastic leukemia.

This chain joins TRBV24-1 and TRBJ2-6; 7 nucleotides match TRBD1. The CDR3 runs to 16 residues. CDR1 is KGHDR and CDR2 is SFDVKD in the germline V gene. Unmatched junction bases numbered 7, after V lost 9 bases and J lost 0 bases. CDR3 sequence reads: CATPDRIYSGANVLTF. The DNA of the CDR3 is TGTGCCACCCCGGACAGGATTTACTCTGGGGCCAACGTCCTGACTTTC.

The sample holds many counts of this clonotype. A read error may produce the germline difference seen at one junction end. The chain carries TRBV5-1 and TRBJ2-1, with D hard to call. This CDR3 spans 15 amino acids. Germline lookup yields CDR1 SGHRS and CDR2 YFSETQ. The CDR3 is CASSLDSSSYNEQFF. As DNA, the CDR3 is TGTGCCAGCAGCCTCGACTCTAGCTCCTACAATGAGCAGTTCTTC.

This chain joins TRBV12-3 or TRBV12-4 and TRBJ2-2; D is possibly TRBD1 (5 bases). The CDR3 totals 13 residues. The V end was cut by 5 bases, the J end by 6 bases, with 10 bases between. This CDR3 is CASSRQGAGELFF. The CDR3 DNA reads as TGTGCCAGCAGTCGTCAGGGCGCCGGGGAGCTGTTTTTT.

The chain combines TRBV19 with TRBJ2-7; the D is unclear. Looked up from germline, CDR1 is LNHDA and CDR2 is SQIVND (reference sequence). This CDR3 has 13 amino acids. Deletions cut 3 bases from V and 2 bases from J, with 8 bases between. The CDR3 loop is CASSMGIAYEQYF. The CDR3 DNA is TGTGCCAGTAGTATGGGTATAGCCTACGAGCAGTACTTC.

This clonotype was seen a few times. The genes are TRBV7-7 and TRBJ2-5; 10 nucleotides line up with TRBD2. The V gene end was trimmed by 5 bases and the J gene end by 6 bases; junction bases not matched to a gene: 15. In germline, CDR1 is SSHAT, CDR2 FNYEAQ (reference sequence). This CDR3 is built from 17 residues. CDR3 coding DNA: TGTGCCAGCAGCCCACATGGGGCTAGCGGGAGTGGGCAGACCCAGTACTTC. Its protein product is CASSPHGASGSGQTQYF.

The chain combines TRBV27 with TRBJ1-2; D gene ambiguous. V lost 5 bases and J 4 bases, leaving 14 bases between the germline ends. Germline CDR1 and CDR2: MNHEY and SMNVEV (reference sequence). The length of the CDR3 is 14 residues. CDR3 sequence: CASSPDPWGYGYTF. In nucleotides, the CDR3 is TGTGCCAGCAGTCCCGATCCTTGGGGCTATGGCTACACCTTC.

V gene TRBV12-3 or TRBV12-4 combines with J gene TRBJ1-5, with D perhaps TRBD1 (6 bases). CDR3 length: 15 amino acids. Trimming cost V 4 bases and J 2 bases, with 12 bases left between them. DNA of the CDR3: TGTGCCAGCAGTTGGGGCAGGGGAGGCAATCAGCCCCAGCATTTT. Residues: CASSWGRGGNQPQHF.

V gene TRBV9 combines with J gene TRBJ1-2, with 8 bases fitting TRBD1. CDR3 length: 14 amino acids. V dropped 4 bases and J dropped 4; count of bases not matched to a gene: 6. Germline V gene data show CDR1 as SGDLS and CDR2 as YYNGEE. CDR3 in DNA: TGTGCCAGCAGCAAACAGGGGGAAAGCTATGGCTACACCTTC. Translating gives CASSKQGESYGYTF.

This clonotype has more than one count but fewer than ten. The chain uses TRBV12-3 or TRBV12-4 and TRBJ1-4; TRBD1 matches 7 bases. J was trimmed by 7 bases and V by 7 bases; bases with no gene match: 9. This CDR3 region has 14 residues. CDR3 loop: CASTSYRGSEKLFF. CDR3 sequence (DNA): TGTGCCAGCACCTCGTACAGGGGTTCTGAAAAACTGTTTTTT.

This rearrangement joins TRBV4-1 to TRBJ1-1; TRBD1 aligns across 7 bases. Germline values: CDR1 MGHRA, CDR2 YSYEKL. The CDR3 is 18 residues long. V lost 1 base and J lost 0; bases outside the gene matches: 11. The DNA for the CDR3 is TGCGCCAGCAGCCAAGGGGGGAGGGGGGACAGACTGAACACTGAAGCTTTCTTT. This encodes CASSQGGRGDRLNTEAFF.

This chain connects TRBV7-9 to TRBJ1-1; a possible D gene is TRBD1 (6 bases). Germline V gene data show CDR1 as SEHNR and CDR2 as FQNEAQ (reference sequence). The CDR3 length is 16 residues. V was shortened by 0 bases and J by 0 bases, with 11 bases between the two germline ends. The CDR3 nucleotides are TGTGCCAGCAGCTTAGCGTTTGGACAGTTGAACACTGAAGCTTTCTTT. Translating gives CASSLAFGQLNTEAFF.

J is TRBJ2-1 and V is TRBV7-7, with 7 bases matching TRBD2. This CDR3 comprises 17 residues. The germline V gene has CDR1 SSHAT and CDR2 FNYEAQ (reference sequence). V shed 1 base and J 0 bases; nucleotides not matched to a gene: 6. CDR3 sequence reads: CASSLETAGSSYNEQFF. The CDR3, as DNA: TGTGCCAGCAGCTTAGAAACAGCGGGGAGCTCCTACAATGAGCAGTTCTTC.

This chain uses TRBV5-1 with TRBJ1-1, with D unclear. Germline CDR1 is SGHRS and CDR2 is YFSETQ. This CDR3 has 14 residues. V was cut by 3 bases and J by 4 bases, with 13 bases left in between. CDR3 residues: CASSWNAGATEAFF. CDR3 in DNA: TGCGCCAGCAGCTGGAACGCGGGCGCCACTGAAGCTTTCTTT.

There are a few counts of this clonotype. The J gene is TRBJ2-6, the V gene TRBV7-8; 9 positions match TRBD1. From germline, CDR1 is SGHVS and CDR2 FQNEAQ. With V trimmed by 3 bases and J by 0 bases, 9 bases remained unmatched. This CDR3 has 19 amino acids. The CDR3 sequence is CASSFPGQGWYSGANVLTF. In nucleotides, the CDR3 is TGTGCCAGCAGCTTCCCGGGACAGGGATGGTACTCTGGGGCCAACGTCCTGACTTTC.

This chain links TRBV28 with TRBJ1-1; D gene unclear. The germline V gene has CDR1 MDHEN and CDR2 SYDVKM. V was clipped by 1 base and J by 0 bases, with 15 bases between them. The CDR3 spans 17 residues. The CDR3 DNA follows: TGTGCCAGCAGTTTATTCTCCCTCGGGTTTCTGAACACTGAAGCTTTCTTT. As protein: CASSLFSLGFLNTEAFF.

V and J are TRBV5-1 and TRBJ2-7; 11 bases agree with TRBD2. From germline, CDR1 is SGHRS and CDR2 YFSETQ. Trimming removed 2 bases from V and 5 bases from J; junction bases left unmatched: 9. The CDR3 is 16 residues long. CDR3 nucleotides: TGCGCCAGCAGCTTCAACCTAGCGGGAGGTACCCACGAGCAGTACTTC. This encodes CASSFNLAGGTHEQYF.

The gene calls are TRBV15 and TRBJ2-7, with a weak D call TRBD2 (5 bases). CDR1 is LNHNV and CDR2 is YYDKDF in the germline V gene (reference sequence). The V end lost 5 bases, the J end lost 2 bases, and 10 bases lay between the germline ends. CDR3 length equals 13 residues. DNA for the CDR3: TGTGCCACCAGCGGAAGCGGTACCTACGAGCAGTACTTC. It translates to CATSGSGTYEQYF. Full variable domain (missing parts from reference TRBV15 and TRBJ2-7): DAMVIQNPRYQVTQFGKPVTLSCSQTLNHNVMYWYQQKSSQAPKLLFHYYDKDFNNEADTPDNFQSRRPNTSFCFLDIRSPGLGDTAMYLCATSGSGTYEQYFGPGTRLTVT.

This rearrangement joins TRBV3-1 to TRBJ2-1, with D perhaps being TRBD1 or TRBD2 (5 bases each). The CDR3 consists of 17 residues. The germline gives CDR1 LGHDT, CDR2 YNNKEL (reference sequence). V was cut by 1 base and J by 10 bases, with 23 bases left in between. CDR3 bases: TGTGCCAGCAGCCAAGCTAGAACGGGACGTCTGGGAAGAGAGCAGTTCTTC. Protein sequence: CASSQARTGRLGREQFF.

V is TRBV11-2 and J is TRBJ2-2; D not certain. Trimming stripped 8 bases from V and 4 bases from J, with 11 bases between. The CDR3 runs 13 residues. Germline CDR1 and CDR2: SGHAT and FQNNGV. As DNA, the CDR3 is TGTGCCAGCGGAGCCCCGCGCACCGGGGAGCTGTTTTTT. It specifies CASGAPRTGELFF. Drawing the rest from reference TRBV11-2 and TRBJ2-2, the complete variable domain is EAGVAQSPRYKIIEKRQSVAFWCNPISGHATLYWYQQILGQGPKLLIQFQNNGVVDDSQLPKDRFSAERLKGVDSTLKIQPAKLEDSAVYLCASGAPRTGELFFGEGSRLTVL.

This clonotype was seen many times. The genes are TRBV6-5 and TRBJ1-4; D remains ambiguous. Germline CDR1 reads MNHEY; CDR2 reads SVGAGI. Trimming took 2 bases from V and 4 from J, leaving 8 bases between them. The CDR3 spans 14 residues. CDR3: CASSYQSYNEKLFF. CDR3 in DNA: TGTGCCAGCAGTTACCAGTCCTATAATGAAAAACTGTTTTTT.